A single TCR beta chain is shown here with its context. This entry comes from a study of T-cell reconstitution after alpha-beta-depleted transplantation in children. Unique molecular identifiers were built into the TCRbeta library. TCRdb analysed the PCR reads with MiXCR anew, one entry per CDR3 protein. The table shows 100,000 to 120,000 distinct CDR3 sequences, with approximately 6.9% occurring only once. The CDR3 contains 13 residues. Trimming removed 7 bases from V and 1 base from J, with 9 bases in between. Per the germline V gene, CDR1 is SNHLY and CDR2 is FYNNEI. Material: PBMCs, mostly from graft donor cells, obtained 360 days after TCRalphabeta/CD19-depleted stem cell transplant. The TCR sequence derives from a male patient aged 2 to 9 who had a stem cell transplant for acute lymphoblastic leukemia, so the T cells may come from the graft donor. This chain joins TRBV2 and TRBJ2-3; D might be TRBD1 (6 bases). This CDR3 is CASNRARTDTQYF. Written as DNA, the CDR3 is TGTGCCAGCAACAGGGCCCGCACAGATACGCAGTATTTT. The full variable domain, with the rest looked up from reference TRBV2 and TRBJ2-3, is EPEVTQTPSHQVTQMGQEVILRCVPISNHLYFYWYRQILGQKVEFLVSFYNNEISEKSEIFDDQFSVERPDGSNFTLKIRSTKLEDSAMYFCASNRARTDTQYFGPGTRLTVL.